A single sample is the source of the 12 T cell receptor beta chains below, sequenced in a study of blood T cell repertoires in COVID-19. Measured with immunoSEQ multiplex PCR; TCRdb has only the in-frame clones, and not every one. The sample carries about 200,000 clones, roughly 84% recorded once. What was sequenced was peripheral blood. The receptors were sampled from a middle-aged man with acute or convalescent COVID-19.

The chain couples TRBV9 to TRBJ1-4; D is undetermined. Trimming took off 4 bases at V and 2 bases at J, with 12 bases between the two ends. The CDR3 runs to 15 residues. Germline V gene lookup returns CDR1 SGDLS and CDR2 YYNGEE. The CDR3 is CASSLYGNTNEKLFF. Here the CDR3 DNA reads TGTGCCAGCAGCCTTTACGGGAATACTAATGAAAAACTGTTTTTT. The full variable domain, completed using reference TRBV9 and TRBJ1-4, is DSGVTQTPKHLITATGQRVTLRCSPRSGDLSVYWYQQSLDQGLQFLIQYYNGEERAKGNILERFSAQQFPDLHSELNLSSLELGDSALYFCASSLYGNTNEKLFFGSGTQLSVL.

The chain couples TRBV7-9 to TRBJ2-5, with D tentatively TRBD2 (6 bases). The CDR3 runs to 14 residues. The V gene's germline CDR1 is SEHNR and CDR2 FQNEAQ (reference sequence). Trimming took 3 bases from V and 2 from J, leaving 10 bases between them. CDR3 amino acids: CASSLGGFQETQYF. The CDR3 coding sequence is TGTGCCAGCAGCTTGGGAGGATTTCAAGAGACCCAGTACTTC.

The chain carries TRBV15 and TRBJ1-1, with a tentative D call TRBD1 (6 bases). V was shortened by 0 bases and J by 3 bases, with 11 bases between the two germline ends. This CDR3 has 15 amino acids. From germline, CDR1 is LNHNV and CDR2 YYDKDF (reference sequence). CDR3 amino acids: CATSREGGSDTEAFF. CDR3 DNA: TGTGCCACCAGCAGAGAAGGGGGATCGGACACTGAAGCTTTCTTT. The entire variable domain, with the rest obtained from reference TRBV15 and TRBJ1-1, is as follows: DAMVIQNPRYQVTQFGKPVTLSCSQTLNHNVMYWYQQKSSQAPKLLFHYYDKDFNNEADTPDNFQSRRPNTSFCFLDIRSPGLGDTAMYLCATSREGGSDTEAFFGQGTRLTVV.

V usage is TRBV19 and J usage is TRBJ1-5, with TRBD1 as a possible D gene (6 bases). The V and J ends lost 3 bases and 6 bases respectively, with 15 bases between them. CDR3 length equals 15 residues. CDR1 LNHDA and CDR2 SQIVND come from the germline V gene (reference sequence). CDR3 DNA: TGTGCCAGTAGTATGCCCCAAGGGGGTTTTCAGCCCCAGCATTTT. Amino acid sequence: CASSMPQGGFQPQHF.

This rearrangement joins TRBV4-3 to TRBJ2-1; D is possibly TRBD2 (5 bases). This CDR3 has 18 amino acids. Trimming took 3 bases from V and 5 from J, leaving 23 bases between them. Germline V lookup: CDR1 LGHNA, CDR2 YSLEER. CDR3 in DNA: TGCGCCAGCAGCCAGGACCCTGGGCTGGGAGCGGACGACAATGAGCAGTTCTTC. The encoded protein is CASSQDPGLGADDNEQFF.

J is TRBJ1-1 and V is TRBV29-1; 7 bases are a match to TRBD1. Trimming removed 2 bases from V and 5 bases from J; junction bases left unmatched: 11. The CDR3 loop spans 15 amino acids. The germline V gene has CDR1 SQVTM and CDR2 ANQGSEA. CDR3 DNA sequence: TGCAGCGTTGAACTCTTCCCAGGGGGAGTTACTGAAGCTTTCTTT. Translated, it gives CSVELFPGGVTEAFF. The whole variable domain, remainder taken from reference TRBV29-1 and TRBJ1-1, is SAVISQKPSRDICQRGTSLTIQCQVDSQVTMMFWYRQQPGQSLTLIATANQGSEATYESGFVIDKFPISRPNLTFSTLTVSNMSPEDSSIYLCSVELFPGGVTEAFFGQGTRLTVV.

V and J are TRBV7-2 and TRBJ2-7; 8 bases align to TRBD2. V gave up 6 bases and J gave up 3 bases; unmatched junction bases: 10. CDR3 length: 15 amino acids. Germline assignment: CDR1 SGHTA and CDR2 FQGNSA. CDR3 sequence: CASRPGGSRNYEQYF. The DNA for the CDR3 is TGTGCCAGCAGACCGGGAGGGTCTCGAAACTACGAGCAGTACTTC.

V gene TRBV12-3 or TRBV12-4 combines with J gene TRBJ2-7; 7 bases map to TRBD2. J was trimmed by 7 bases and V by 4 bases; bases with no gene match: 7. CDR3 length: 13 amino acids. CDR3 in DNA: TGTGCCAGCAGTTCAACTAGCGCGGGAGAGCAGTACTTC. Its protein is CASSSTSAGEQYF.

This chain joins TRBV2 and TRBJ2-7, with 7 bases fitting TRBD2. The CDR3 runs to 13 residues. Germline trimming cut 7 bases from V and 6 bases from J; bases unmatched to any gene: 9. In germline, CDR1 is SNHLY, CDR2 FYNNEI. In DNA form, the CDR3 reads TGTGCCAGCATGGGACTACCTGGGGCCGAGCAGTACTTC. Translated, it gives CASMGLPGAEQYF.

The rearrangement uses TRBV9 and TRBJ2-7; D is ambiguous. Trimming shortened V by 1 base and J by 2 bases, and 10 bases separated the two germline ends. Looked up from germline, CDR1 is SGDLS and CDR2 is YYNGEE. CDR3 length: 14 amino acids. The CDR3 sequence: CASSVSYGAYEQYF. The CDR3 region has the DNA TGTGCCAGCAGCGTATCTTATGGAGCCTACGAGCAGTACTTC.

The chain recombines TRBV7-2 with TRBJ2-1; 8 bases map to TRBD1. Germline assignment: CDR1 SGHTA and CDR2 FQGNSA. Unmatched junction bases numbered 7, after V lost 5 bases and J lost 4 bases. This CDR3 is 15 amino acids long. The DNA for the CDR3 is TGTGCCAGCAGCCCCGACAGGGGCTCGTACAATGAGCAGTTCTTC. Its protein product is CASSPDRGSYNEQFF.

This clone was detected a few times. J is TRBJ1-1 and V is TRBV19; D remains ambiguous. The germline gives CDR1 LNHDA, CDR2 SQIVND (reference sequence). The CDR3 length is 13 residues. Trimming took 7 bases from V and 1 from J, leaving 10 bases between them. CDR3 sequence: CASKITANTEAFF. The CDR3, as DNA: TGTGCCAGTAAAATTACAGCGAACACTGAAGCTTTCTTT.